This record concerns one T cell receptor (beta chain) sequence. V trimming: 1 base; J trimming: 0 bases; junction bases outside the gene matches: 11. Germline lookup yields CDR1 LNHNV and CDR2 YYDKDF (reference sequence). This CDR3 comprises 18 residues. The sample comes from a study of blood T cell repertoires in COVID-19. Profiling relied on immunoSEQ multiplex PCR, and the TCRdb table lists in-frame clones only, not all of them. In the table there are around 250,000 clones, 70% to 90% of which are singletons. The origin of this receptor is a woman in her 50s who had recovered from COVID-19. V usage is TRBV15 and J usage is TRBJ2-5; 7 bases are a match to TRBD1. Sequencing used PBMCs or T cells enriched from blood (not recorded which). The CDR3 spells CATSRVISTGRHQETQYF. The DNA for the CDR3 is TGTGCCACCAGCAGAGTTATTTCGACAGGGCGACACCAAGAGACCCAGTACTTC.